Following are 8 T cell receptor beta chains from one sample sequenced in a study of human CD4 T cells and Enterobacteriaceae. Memory CD4+ T cells were sorted as all CD4+ cells except CD45RA+CCR7+CD95- naive cells, over 98% pure. TCRdb keeps only in-frame clones here, not all; method: immunoSEQ multiplex PCR. The sample yields roughly 28,000 clones, roughly 80% seen once. Sequencing input: memory CD4+ T cells from blood. Receptor source: a human donor in good health.

The chain joins TRBV5-1 to TRBJ2-3, with 7 bases lining up with TRBD1. Trimming removed 3 bases from V and 1 base from J; junction bases left unmatched: 8. The CDR3 is 16 amino acids. Germline V gene sequence: CDR1 SGHRS, CDR2 YFSETQ. CDR3 DNA sequence: TGCGCCAGCAGCTCACGAACAGGGGTCGGCACAGATACGCAGTATTTT. The encoded protein is CASSSRTGVGTDTQYF.

The chain employs TRBV9 and TRBJ1-2; TRBD1 agrees at 8 bases. The CDR3 has 14 residues. In germline, CDR1 is SGDLS, CDR2 YYNGEE. Losses at the gene ends were 4 bases for V and 6 bases for J; bases not matched to a gene: 8. CDR3 residues: CASSSHRGKNGYTF. The CDR3 bases are TGTGCCAGCAGCTCTCACAGGGGGAAAAATGGCTACACCTTC.

This clone was observed a handful of times. The V call is TRBV6-5, the J call TRBJ2-3; D is perhaps TRBD2 (5 bases). The CDR3 length is 16 residues. The germline V gene has CDR1 MNHEY and CDR2 SVGAGI. Between the trimmed V and J ends, which lost 4 bases and 0 bases, there was a span of 14 bases. The CDR3 nucleotides are TGTGCCAGCAGTTTGTATGGGAGCTTTAGCACAGATACGCAGTATTTT. Translating gives CASSLYGSFSTDTQYF.

This chain uses TRBV10-3 with TRBJ2-7, with a weak D call TRBD2 (6 bases). This CDR3 is 15 amino acids long. V was pared by 10 bases and J by 0 bases, with 19 bases between. Germline V CDR1 and CDR2: ENHRY, SYGVKD. This CDR3 reads CATETGVGYSYEQYF. The CDR3, as DNA: TGTGCCACCGAAACGGGGGTGGGGTACTCCTACGAGCAGTACTTC.

The rearrangement links TRBV5-1 to TRBJ1-5, with D perhaps TRBD1 (6 bases). V was clipped by 0 bases and J by 7 bases, with 11 bases between them. This CDR3 has 14 amino acids. Germline V gene lookup returns CDR1 SGHRS and CDR2 YFSETQ. CDR3 sequence (DNA): TGCGCCAGCAGCTTGGGGGGGCAGGGACAGCCCCAGCATTTT. Translating gives CASSLGGQGQPQHF.

This chain joins TRBV27 and TRBJ2-6, with D perhaps TRBD2 (7 bases). The CDR3 runs to 16 residues. Trimming left V 2 bases short and J 2 bases short, with 10 bases between. Germline assignment: CDR1 MNHEY and CDR2 SMNVEV (reference sequence). CDR3 in DNA: TGTGCCAGCAGTTTAGGGGGGGGGCCTGGGGCCAACGTCCTGACTTTC. This encodes CASSLGGGPGANVLTF.

The rearrangement uses TRBV7-9 and TRBJ2-7; unclear D gene. The V end lost 8 bases, the J end lost 0 bases, and 14 bases lay between the germline ends. Per the germline V gene, CDR1 is SEHNR and CDR2 is FQNEAQ (reference sequence). CDR3 length equals 14 residues. The CDR3 bases are TGTGCCAGCTCCACCCCCGCTGCCTCCTACGAGCAGTACTTC. It specifies CASSTPAASYEQYF.

V gene TRBV2 combines with J gene TRBJ1-6; 8 positions agree with TRBD1. Germline CDR1 and CDR2: SNHLY and FYNNEI. Unmatched junction bases numbered 5, after V lost 3 bases and J lost 7 bases. The CDR3 contains 15 residues. CDR3 bases: TGTGCCAGCAGTGAGCGGGACAGGTCAAATTCACCCCTCCACTTT. This gives the protein CASSERDRSNSPLHF.